This T cell receptor (beta chain) is drawn from a study of T cell changes during pregnancy in multiple sclerosis. TCRdb keeps only in-frame clones here, not all; method: immunoSEQ multiplex PCR. The sample contains 55,000 to 75,000 clones, 85% to 95% of which appear only once. Sample: CD8+ T cells from peripheral blood mononuclear cells, taken in the second trimester of pregnancy. The TCR originated in a female donor with multiple sclerosis, enrolled in a pregnancy study.

The CDR3 here is CASSQPGLAYEQYF. The CDR3 bases are TGTGCCAGCAGCCAACCTGGACTAGCCTACGAGCAGTACTTC. The J gene is TRBJ2-7, the V gene TRBV27; 7 bases match TRBD2. The CDR3 runs 14 residues. With 6 bases clipped from V and 2 bases from J, the junction kept 7 bases outside the gene matches. Germline V gene lookup returns CDR1 MNHEY and CDR2 SMNVEV (reference sequence).